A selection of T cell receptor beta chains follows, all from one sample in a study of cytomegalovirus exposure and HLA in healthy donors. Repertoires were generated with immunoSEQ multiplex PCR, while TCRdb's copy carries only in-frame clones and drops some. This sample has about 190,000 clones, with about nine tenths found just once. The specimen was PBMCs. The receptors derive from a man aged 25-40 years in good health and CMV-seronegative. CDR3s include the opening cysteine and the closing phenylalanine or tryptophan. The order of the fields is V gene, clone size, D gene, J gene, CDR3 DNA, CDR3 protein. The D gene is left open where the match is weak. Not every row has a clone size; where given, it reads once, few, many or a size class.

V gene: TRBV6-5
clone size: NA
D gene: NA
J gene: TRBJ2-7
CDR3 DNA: TGTGCCAGCAGAGGGACAATCGGGCAGTACTTC
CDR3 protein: CASRGTIGQYF

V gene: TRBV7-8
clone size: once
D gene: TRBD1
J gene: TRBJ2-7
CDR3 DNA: TGTGCCAGCAGCTCGCCGGGACAGGGACGAGACGAGCAGTACTTC
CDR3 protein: CASSSPGQGRDEQYF

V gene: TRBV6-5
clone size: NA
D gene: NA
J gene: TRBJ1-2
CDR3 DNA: TGTGCCAGCAGTTACCGAGACAGAGAGTATGGCTACACCTTC
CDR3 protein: CASSYRDREYGYTF

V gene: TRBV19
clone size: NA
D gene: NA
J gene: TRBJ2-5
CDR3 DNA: TGTGCCAGTAGTATGGGGAGGGAGACCCAGTACTTC
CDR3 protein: CASSMGRETQYF

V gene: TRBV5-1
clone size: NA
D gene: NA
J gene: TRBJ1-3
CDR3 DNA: TGCGCCAGCAGCACCGGACAGGGAAACACCATATATTTT
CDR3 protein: CASSTGQGNTIYF

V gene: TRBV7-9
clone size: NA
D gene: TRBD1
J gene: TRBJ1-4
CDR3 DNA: TGTGCCAGCAGCCCTGAGGCTGGGACAGGGGGCGGAAAACTGTTTTTT
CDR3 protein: CASSPEAGTGGGKLFF

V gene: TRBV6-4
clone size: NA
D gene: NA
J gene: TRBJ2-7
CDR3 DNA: TGTGCCAGCAGGGAGGGGGGGTGCGAGCAGTACTTC
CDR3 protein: CASREGGCEQYF

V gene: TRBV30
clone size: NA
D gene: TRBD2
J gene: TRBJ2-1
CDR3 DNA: TGTGCCTGGAGTAGGCGGGGGGGCTGCAATGAGCAGTTCTTC
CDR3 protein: CAWSRRGGCNEQFF

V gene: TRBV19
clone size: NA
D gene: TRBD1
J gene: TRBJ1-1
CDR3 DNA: TGTGCCAGTAGTATTTGGACAGGGGGTGACACTGAAGCTTTCTTT
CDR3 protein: CASSIWTGGDTEAFF

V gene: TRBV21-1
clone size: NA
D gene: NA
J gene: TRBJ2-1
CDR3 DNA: TGTGCCAGCAGGGACAGGGGGCGGAATGAGCAGTTCTTC
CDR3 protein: CASRDRGRNEQFF

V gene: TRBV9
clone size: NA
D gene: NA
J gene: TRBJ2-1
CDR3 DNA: TGTGCCAGCAGCGTACTAGATTACAATGAGCAGTTCTTC
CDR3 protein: CASSVLDYNEQFF

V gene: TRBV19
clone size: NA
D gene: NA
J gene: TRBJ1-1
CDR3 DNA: TGTGCCAGTATCCCCGGTGAAGGCAGGGCGGACACTGAAGCTTTCTTT
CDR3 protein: CASIPGEGRADTEAFF

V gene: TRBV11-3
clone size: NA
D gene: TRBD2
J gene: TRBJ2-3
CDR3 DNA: TGTGCCAGCAGCCCGAGGACTAGCAACTCTCCCACAGATACGCAGTATTTT
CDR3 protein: CASSPRTSNSPTDTQYF

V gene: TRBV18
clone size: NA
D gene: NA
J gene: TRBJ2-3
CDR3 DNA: TGTGCCACGCGGGATGGAGGCACAGATACGCAGTATTTT
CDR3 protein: CATRDGGTDTQYF

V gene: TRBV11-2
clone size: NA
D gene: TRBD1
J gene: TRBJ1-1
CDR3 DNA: TGTGCCAGCAGCCTGACAGGGGCTCTTAACACTGAAGCTTTCTTT
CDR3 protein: CASSLTGALNTEAFF

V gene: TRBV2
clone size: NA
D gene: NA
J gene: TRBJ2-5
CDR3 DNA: TGTGCCAGCGGGGGCGTGTACCAAGAGACCCAGTACTTC
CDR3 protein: CASGGVYQETQYF

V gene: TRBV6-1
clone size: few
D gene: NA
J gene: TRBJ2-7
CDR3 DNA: TGTGCCAGCACGCCGGGGGGCCTTTACGAGCAGTACTTC
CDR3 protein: CASTPGGLYEQYF

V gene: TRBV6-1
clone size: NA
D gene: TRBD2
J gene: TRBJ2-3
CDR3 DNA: TGTGCCAGCAGTGACGCGGGGGGGCGTCGCACAGATACGCAGTATTTT
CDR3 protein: CASSDAGGRRTDTQYF

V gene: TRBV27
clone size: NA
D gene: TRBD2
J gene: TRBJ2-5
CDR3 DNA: TGTGCCAGCAGTTACTATCGGACTAGCCGGGAGACGCAAGAGACCCAGTACTTC
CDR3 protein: CASSYYRTSRETQETQYF

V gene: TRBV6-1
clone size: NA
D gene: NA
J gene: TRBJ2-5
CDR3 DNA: TGTGCCAGCAGTGTGCCAGGGGCGGAGACCCAGTACTTC
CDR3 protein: CASSVPGAETQYF

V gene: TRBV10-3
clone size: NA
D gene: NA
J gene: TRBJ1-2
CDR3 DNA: TGTGCCACCACCCGGGGGGGTTGGTCCTATGGCTACACCTTC
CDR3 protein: CATTRGGWSYGYTF

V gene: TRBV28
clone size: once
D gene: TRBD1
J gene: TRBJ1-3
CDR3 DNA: TGTGCCAGCAGTCTGACAGGGCGAACCATATATTTT
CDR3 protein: CASSLTGRTIYF

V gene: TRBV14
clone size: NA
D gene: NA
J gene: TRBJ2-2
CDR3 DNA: TGTGCCAGCAGGTTGGGCATCAACACCGGGGAGCTGTTTTTT
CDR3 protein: CASRLGINTGELFF

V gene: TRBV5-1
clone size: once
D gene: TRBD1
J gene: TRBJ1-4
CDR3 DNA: TGCGCCAGCAGCTTGGGAACAGGGGGCCCGGCTAATGAAAAACTGTTTTTT
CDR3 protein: CASSLGTGGPANEKLFF

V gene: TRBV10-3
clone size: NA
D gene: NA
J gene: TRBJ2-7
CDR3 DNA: TGTGCCATCAGCACCAAAGCGGCGGAGTCAGTCGAGCAGTACTTC
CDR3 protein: CAISTKAAESVEQYF

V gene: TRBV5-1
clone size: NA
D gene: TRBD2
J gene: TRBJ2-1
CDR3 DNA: TGCGCCAGCAGCTTGGTACTAGCGCCTGCCGGAGAGCAGTTCTTC
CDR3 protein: CASSLVLAPAGEQFF

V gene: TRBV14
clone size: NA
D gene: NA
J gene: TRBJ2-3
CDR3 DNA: TGTGCCAGCAGCGGGGACTCAAGAGATACGCAGTATTTT
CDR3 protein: CASSGDSRDTQYF

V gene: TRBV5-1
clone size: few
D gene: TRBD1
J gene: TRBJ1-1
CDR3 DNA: TGCGCCAGCAGAACAGGGGTTAACACTGAAGCTTTCTTT
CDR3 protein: CASRTGVNTEAFF

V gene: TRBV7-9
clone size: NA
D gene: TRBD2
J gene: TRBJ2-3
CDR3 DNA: TGTGCCAGCAGCACAGGGACTAGCGGGAGTACAGATACGCAGTATTTT
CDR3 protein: CASSTGTSGSTDTQYF

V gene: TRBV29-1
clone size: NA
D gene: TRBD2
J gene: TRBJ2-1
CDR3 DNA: TGCAGCGTTTTCGGACTAGATGAGGACGGTGAGCAGTTCTTC
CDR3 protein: CSVFGLDEDGEQFF

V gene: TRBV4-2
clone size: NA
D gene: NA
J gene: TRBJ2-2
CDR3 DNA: TGTGCCAGCAGCCAAGAGCGACTTGACACCGGGGAGCTGTTTTTT
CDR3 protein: CASSQERLDTGELFF

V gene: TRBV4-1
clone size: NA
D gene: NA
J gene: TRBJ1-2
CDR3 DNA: TGCGCCAGCAGCCAAGCGGGACTGAGCTATGGCTACACCTTC
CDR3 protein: CASSQAGLSYGYTF

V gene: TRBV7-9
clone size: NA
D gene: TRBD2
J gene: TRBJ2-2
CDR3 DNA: TGTGCCAGCAGCTCCCACTGGACTAGCGGGAGAAAGACCGGGGAGCTGTTTTTT
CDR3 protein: CASSSHWTSGRKTGELFF

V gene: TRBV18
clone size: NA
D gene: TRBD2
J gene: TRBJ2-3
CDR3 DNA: TGTGCCAGCTCACAACTAGGGACTACGATTATCGCAGATACGCAGTATTTT
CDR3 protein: CASSQLGTTIIADTQYF

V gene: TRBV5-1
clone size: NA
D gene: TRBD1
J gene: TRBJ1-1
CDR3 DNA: TGCGCCAGCAGCTTGGAAGGGACAGGTGAAGCTTTCTTT
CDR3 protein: CASSLEGTGEAFF

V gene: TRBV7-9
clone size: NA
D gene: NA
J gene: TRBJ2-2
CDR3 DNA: TGTGCCAGCAGCTTAACAATCGGGGAGCTGTTTTTT
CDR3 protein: CASSLTIGELFF

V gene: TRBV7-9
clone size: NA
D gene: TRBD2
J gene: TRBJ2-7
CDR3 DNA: TGTGCCAGCAGCTCCCTAGCGGACTCCTACGAGCAGTACTTC
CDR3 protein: CASSSLADSYEQYF

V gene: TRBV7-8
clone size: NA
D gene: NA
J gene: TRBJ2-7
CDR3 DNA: TGTGCCAGCAGCTTAGTACAGGGTTCCCACGAGCAGTACTTC
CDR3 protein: CASSLVQGSHEQYF

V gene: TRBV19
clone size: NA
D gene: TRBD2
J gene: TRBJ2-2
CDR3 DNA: TGTGCCAGTAGTACTAGCGGGGGGATTAACACCGGGGAGCTGTTTTTT
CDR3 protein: CASSTSGGINTGELFF

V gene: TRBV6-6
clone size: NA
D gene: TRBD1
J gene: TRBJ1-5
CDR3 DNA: TGTGCCAGCACTATAGGACAGGCCAATCAGCCCCAGCATTTT
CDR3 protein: CASTIGQANQPQHF

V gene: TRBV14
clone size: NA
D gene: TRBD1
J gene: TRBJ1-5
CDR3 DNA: TGTGCCAGCAGCCAAAGACAGGGAAGGAAGGATCAGCCCCAGCATTTT
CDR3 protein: CASSQRQGRKDQPQHF

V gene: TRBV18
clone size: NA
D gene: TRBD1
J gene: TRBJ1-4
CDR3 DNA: TGTGCCAGCTCGGGAAGGACAGGGGAAACTAATGAAAAACTGTTTTTT
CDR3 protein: CASSGRTGETNEKLFF

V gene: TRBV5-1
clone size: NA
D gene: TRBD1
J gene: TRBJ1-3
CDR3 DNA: TGCGCCAGCAGCTTCGGGACAGCCGGAAACACCATATATTTT
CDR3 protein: CASSFGTAGNTIYF